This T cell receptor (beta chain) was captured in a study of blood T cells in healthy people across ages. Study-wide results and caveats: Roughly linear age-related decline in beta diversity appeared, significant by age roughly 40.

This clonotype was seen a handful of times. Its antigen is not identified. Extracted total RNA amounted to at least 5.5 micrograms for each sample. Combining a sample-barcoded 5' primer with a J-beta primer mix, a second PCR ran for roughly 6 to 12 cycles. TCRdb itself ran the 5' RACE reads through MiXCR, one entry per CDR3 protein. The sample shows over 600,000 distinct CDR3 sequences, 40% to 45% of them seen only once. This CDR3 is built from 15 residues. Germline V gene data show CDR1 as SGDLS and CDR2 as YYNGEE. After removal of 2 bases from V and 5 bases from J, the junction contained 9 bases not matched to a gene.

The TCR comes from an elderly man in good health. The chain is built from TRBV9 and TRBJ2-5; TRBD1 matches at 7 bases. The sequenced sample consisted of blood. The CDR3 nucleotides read TGTGCCAGCAGCGTTACAGGGGATCTCAAGGAGACCCAGTACTTC. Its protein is CASSVTGDLKETQYF. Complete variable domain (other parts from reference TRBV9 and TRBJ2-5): DSGVTQTPKHLITATGQRVTLRCSPRSGDLSVYWYQQSLDQGLQFLIQYYNGEERAKGNILERFSAQQFPDLHSELNLSSLELGDSALYFCASSVTGDLKETQYFGPGTRLLVL.